This T cell receptor beta chain comes out of a study of response to subunit inactivated influenza vaccine. Study findings and constraints: The study's authors posited that every seasonal influenza vaccination enlists few new T cells.

A word on this clonotype: What it binds is unknown.

TCRdb re-called the RT-PCR reads with MiXCR, one entry per CDR3 protein. The repertoire includes just under 550,000 distinct CDR3 sequences, around a quarter of them detected once, and around 2.8% sits in the top ten. CDR3 length: 19 amino acids. The germline V gene encodes CDR1 SGHTA and CDR2 FQGTGA. V gave up 4 bases and J gave up 0 bases; unmatched junction bases: 14. These data were also reused for a study on T cells expressing NK-cell markers. That work contributes: TCR beta cDNA was made by 5'RACE template switching with UMIs. Each TCR beta repertoire originated in sorted T cells that were CD3+CD56+NKG2C+, CD3+CD56+NKG2C- or CD3+CD56-NKG2C+. An anti-gamma-delta TCR antibody confined sorting to alpha-beta TCR T cells across several of the experiments. Roughly six donors showed dominant NKG2C+ clonotypes comprising about 1.0-7.5% of their CD8+ T cells.

This TCR derives from a man aged 50 or older who received an inactivated influenza vaccine. This chain connects TRBV7-3 to TRBJ2-1; TRBD2 agrees at 8 bases. The specimen was CD4+ T cells sorted from PBMCs, collected roughly 13 days after vaccination. The CDR3 nucleotides are TGTGCCAGCAGCTCCCCAAGGGCGGGAGGTACTAGCTCCTACAATGAGCAGTTCTTC. Protein product: CASSSPRAGGTSSYNEQFF.